The rows below give T cell receptor beta chains drawn from one sample of a study of control samples from healthy donors and cancer patients. Assay used: immunoSEQ multiplex PCR; TCRdb lists only in-frame clones, some missing. Among about 140,000 clones, approximately 92% were seen once, and the ten largest hold 10% to 12%. The sample was blood. The receptors stem from a man under 40 in good health. The conserved cysteine and the conserved F or W are not part of the CDR3 here.

ASSFQQGAGQPQH,TRBV28
ASSLLQGAGNTIY,TRBV7-2
ASSFGRLSNQPQH,TRBV28
ASSDLSGRARYEQY,TRBV27
SVVGGQPTNEKLF,TRBV29-1
ASSTSGANTGELF,TRBV2
ASSLAEGLGQPQH,TRBV7-2
ASNLLPGVGLGEQY,TRBV27
ASIPVVGVSTDTQY,TRBV7-9
AWKMTSGITGELF,TRBV30
ASSQTGGLYEQY,TRBV6-2/TRBV6-3
ASSSTGLARHLSEQY,TRBV5-1
ASSARTDPSEAF,TRBV27
ASSLREPNRGYT,TRBV7-2
SLRVSTDTQY,TRBV29-1
ASSLSGGTYNEQF,TRBV27
ASSFGAGDYGYT,TRBV7-9
ASSPRPGGEQF,TRBV11-2
ASSLEREYNEQF,TRBV5-4
ASRIRQTSTNEKLF,TRBV2
ASNRGQGPYGYT,TRBV6-6
ASSSTSRGGTDTQY,TRBV7-9
ASSLILSGAAYSEQF,TRBV27
ASSTTGATNEKLF,TRBV28
ASSVGQTTGELF,TRBV9
ASSLGDRGNSPLH,TRBV28
ASSLYSGGFGQPQH,TRBV28
ASSFVWFGTSGLNEQF,TRBV27
ASSEYGQNTEAF,TRBV6-1
ASSLGPPRHNEQF,TRBV7-9
ASSGAAHTGELF,TRBV6-4
ASSVLAGVGGEQF,TRBV9
ASSQGTGPKNEQF,TRBV3-1/TRBV3-2
AWRAETNYGYT,TRBV30
ASSGTSDYEQY,TRBV9
ASRLQVRGKMNTGELF,TRBV21-1
ASSVRQGIYGYT,TRBV28
ASRTGGTGADTQY,TRBV19
ASSLGLAGFGEQF,TRBV27
ASSDRLWETQY,TRBV6-1
ASSQELAGEYNEQF,TRBV4-3
ASSLFGIGQGNYGYT,TRBV28
ASSDRGTGGEGEQF,TRBV19